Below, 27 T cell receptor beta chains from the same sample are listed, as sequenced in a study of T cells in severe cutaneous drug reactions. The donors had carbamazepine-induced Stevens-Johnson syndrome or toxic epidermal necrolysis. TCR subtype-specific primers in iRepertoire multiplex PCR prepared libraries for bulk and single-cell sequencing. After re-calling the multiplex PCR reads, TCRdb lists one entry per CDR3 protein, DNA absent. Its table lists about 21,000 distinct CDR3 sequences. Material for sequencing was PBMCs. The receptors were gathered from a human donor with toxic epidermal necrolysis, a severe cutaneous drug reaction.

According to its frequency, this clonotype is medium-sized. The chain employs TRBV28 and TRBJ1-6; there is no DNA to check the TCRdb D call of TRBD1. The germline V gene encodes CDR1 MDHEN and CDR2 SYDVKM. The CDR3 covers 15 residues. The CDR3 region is CASSLLTPTEGILHF.

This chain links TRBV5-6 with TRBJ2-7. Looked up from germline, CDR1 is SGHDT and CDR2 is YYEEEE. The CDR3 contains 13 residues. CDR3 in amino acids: CASSLGTTYEQYF.

The CDR3 sequence is CASRSGGGELFF. This sequence joins TRBV4-1 and TRBJ2-2; the TCRdb D gene call, TRBD1, has no DNA to confirm it. The CDR3 extends over 12 amino acids. The germline gives CDR1 MGHRA, CDR2 YSYEKL.

The CDR3 sequence is CSARDSNNYGYTF. V and J are TRBV20-1 and TRBJ1-2; TCRdb's D gene call, TRBD1, goes unchecked for lack of DNA. This CDR3 has 13 amino acids. Per germline, CDR1 DFQATT and CDR2 SNEGSKA (reference sequence).

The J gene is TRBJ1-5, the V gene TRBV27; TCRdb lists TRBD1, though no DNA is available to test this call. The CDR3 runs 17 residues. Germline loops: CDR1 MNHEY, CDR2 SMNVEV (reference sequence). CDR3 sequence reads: CASPSPDRRRCNQPQHF.

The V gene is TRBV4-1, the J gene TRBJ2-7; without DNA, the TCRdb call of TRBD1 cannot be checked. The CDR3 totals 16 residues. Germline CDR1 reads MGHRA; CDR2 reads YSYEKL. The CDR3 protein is CASSQGEGRGHDEQYF.

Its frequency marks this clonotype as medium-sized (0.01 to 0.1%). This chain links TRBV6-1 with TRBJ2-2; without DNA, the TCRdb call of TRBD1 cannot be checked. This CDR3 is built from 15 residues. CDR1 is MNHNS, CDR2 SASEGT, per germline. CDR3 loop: CASRPGQGIPGELFF.

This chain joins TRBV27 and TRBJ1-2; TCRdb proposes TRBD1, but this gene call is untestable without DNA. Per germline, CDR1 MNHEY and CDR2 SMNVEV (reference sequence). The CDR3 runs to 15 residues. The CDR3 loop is CASSLAAGVNYGYTF.

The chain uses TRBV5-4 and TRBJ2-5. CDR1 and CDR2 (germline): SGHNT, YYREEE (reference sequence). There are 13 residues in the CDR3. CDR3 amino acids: CASSFRHEETQYF.

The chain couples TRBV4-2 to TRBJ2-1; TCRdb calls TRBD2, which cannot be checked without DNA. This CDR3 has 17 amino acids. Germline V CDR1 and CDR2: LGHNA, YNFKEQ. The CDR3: CASSQEKRGWGYNEQFF.

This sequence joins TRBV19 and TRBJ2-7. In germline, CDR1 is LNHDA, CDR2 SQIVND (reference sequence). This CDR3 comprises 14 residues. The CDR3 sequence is CASSIGGGSYEQYF.

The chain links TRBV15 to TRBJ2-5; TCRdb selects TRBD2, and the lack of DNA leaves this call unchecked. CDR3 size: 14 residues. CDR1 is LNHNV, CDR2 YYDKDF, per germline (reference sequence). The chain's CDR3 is CATSGLAVQETQYF.

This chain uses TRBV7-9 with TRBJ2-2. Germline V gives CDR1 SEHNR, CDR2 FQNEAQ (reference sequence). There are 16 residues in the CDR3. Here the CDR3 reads CASSLVRLANTGELFF.

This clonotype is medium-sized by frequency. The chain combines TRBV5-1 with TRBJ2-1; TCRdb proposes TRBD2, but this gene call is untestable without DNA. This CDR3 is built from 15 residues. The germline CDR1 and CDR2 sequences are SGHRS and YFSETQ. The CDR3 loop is CASSSPSGYYNEQFF.

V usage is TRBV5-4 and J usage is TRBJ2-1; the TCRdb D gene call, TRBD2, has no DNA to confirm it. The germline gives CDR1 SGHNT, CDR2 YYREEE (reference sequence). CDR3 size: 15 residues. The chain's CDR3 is CASRRGLADHRGGFF.

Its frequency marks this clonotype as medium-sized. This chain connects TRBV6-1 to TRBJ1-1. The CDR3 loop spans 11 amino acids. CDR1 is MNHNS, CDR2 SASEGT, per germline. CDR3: CASSPDTEAFF.

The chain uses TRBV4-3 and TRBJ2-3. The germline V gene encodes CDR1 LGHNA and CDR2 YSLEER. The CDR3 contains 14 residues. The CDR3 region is CASSQDWGADTQYF.

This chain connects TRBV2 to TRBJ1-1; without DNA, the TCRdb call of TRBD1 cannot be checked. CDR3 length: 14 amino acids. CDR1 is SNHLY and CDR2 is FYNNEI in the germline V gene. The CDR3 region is CASSPGTGRSEAFF.

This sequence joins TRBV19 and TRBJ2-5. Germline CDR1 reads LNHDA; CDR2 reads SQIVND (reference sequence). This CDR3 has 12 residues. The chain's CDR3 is CASSMGQQTQYF. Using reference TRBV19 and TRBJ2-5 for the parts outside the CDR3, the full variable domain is DGGITQSPKYLFRKEGQNVTLSCEQNLNHDAMYWYRQDPGQGLRLIYYSQIVNDFQKGDIAEGYSVSREKKESFPLTVTSAQKNPTAFYLCASSMGQQTQYFGPGTRLLVL.

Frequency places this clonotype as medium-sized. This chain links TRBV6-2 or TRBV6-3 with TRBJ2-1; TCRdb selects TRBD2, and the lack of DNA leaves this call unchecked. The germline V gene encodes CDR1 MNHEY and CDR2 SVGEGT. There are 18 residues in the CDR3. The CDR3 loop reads CASQGTSGPKGFYNEQFF.

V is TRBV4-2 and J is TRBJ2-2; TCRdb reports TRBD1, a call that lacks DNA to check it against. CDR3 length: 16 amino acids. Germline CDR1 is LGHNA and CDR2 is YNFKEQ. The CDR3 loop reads CASRRGLEGASRELFF.

Here the CDR3 reads CASNLIAASTDTQYF. V and J are TRBV7-3 and TRBJ2-3; TCRdb's D call of TRBD2 is untestable without DNA. The germline CDR1 and CDR2 sequences are SGHTA and FQGTGA. This CDR3 comprises 15 residues.

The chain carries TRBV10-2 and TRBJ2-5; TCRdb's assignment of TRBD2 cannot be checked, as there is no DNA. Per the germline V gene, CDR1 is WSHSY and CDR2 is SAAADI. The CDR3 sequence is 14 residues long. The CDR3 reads CASSSGGGGETQYF.

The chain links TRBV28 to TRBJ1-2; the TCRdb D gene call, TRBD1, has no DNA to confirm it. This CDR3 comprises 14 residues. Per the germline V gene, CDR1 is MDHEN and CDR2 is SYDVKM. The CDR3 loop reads CASSPGTDHTDYTF.

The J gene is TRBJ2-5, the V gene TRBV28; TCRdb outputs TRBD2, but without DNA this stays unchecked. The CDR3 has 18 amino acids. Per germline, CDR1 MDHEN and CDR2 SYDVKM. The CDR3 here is CASSLYRVRGREAETQYF.

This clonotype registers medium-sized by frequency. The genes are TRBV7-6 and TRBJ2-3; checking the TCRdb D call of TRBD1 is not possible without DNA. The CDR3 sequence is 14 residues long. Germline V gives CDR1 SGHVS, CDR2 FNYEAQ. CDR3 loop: CASSPRGGADTQYF.

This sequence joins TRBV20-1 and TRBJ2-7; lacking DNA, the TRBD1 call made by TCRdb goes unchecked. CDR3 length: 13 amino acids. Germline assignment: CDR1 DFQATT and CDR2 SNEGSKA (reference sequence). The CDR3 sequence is CSARDAGFHEQYF.